The entry below describes one T cell receptor (beta chain). Its antigen is undetermined. RNA transcripts provided the source from which TCR beta CDR3 regions were amplified. First-round RT-PCR targeting the TCR CDR3 was performed with the HTBI primer set. One entry per CDR3 protein, called by TCRdb with MiXCR from the multiplex PCR reads. The sample lists about 560,000 distinct CDR3 sequences; approximately 15% were seen once. This specimen belongs to a study of T cells in Graves' hyperthyroidism and ophthalmopathy. Overall study results and limits: Ophthalmopathy, as predicted by the model, came a median about seven months after the prediction.

The clonotype was recovered from a woman in her twenties or thirties with Graves' hyperthyroidism. Sample: blood.

DNA for the CDR3: TGTGCCAGCAGCCCGAATCGTATAGGACAGGGGGCCGAGCAGTACTTC. This translates into CASSPNRIGQGAEQYF. The V call is TRBV28, the J call TRBJ2-7, with TRBD1 matching 11 bases. This CDR3 region has 16 residues. After removal of 6 bases from V and 6 bases from J, the junction contained 13 bases not matched to a gene. From germline, CDR1 is MDHEN and CDR2 SYDVKM.